These 5 T cell receptor beta chains share one sample of origin, sequenced in a study of T cells in Graves' hyperthyroidism and ophthalmopathy. Researchers amplified the TCR beta CDR3 regions from RNA transcripts. RT-PCR in the first round (using the HTBI primer set) targeted the TCR CDR3. TCRdb called the multiplex PCR reads again in MiXCR, with one record for every CDR3 protein. This sample has hundreds of thousands of distinct CDR3 sequences; around 15% occur once, and the top ten carry 28%. The sequenced sample consisted of blood. These receptor sequences come from a woman between 18 and 29 years old with Graves' ophthalmopathy.

This clonotype was recorded many times. The V and J genes are TRBV7-8 and TRBJ1-1, with D perhaps TRBD1 (5 bases). This CDR3 is 16 amino acids long. The V end was cut by 5 bases, the J end by 0 bases, with 16 bases between. Germline-derived CDR1 and CDR2 are SGHVS and FQNEAQ. DNA of the CDR3: TGTGCCAGCAGCCCACTATATGAGGGGATGAACACTGAAGCTTTCTTT. Amino acid sequence: CASSPLYEGMNTEAFF.

The sample holds many counts of this clonotype. The V and J genes are TRBV24-1 and TRBJ2-3; D remains ambiguous. The CDR3 sequence is 13 residues long. The germline V gene encodes CDR1 KGHDR and CDR2 SFDVKD. V was clipped by 1 base and J by 4 bases, with 5 bases between them. This CDR3 is CATSDFTADTQYF. CDR3 in DNA: TGTGCCACCAGTGATTTTACGGCAGATACGCAGTATTTT.

V usage is TRBV19 and J usage is TRBJ2-5; D tentatively fits TRBD1 or TRBD2 (5 bases each). Germline-derived CDR1 and CDR2 are LNHDA and SQIVND (reference sequence). The length of the CDR3 is 15 residues. Between the trimmed V and J ends, which lost 3 bases and 0 bases, there was a span of 11 bases. CDR3 residues: CASSIGATYQETQYF. Here the CDR3 DNA reads TGTGCCAGTAGTATCGGGGCAACTTACCAAGAGACCCAGTACTTC.

This clonotype was counted ten times or more. The V and J genes are TRBV3-1 and TRBJ2-5; TRBD2 might be the D (6 bases). There are 16 residues in the CDR3. Germline lookup yields CDR1 LGHDT and CDR2 YNNKEL (reference sequence). V lost 3 bases and J 2 bases, leaving 16 bases between the germline ends. CDR3 region: CASSHLVSGGQETQYF. The CDR3, as DNA: TGTGCCAGCAGCCATCTGGTTAGTGGGGGGCAAGAGACCCAGTACTTC.

This clonotype was counted ten times or more. The gene calls are TRBV6-1 and TRBJ1-1, with D possibly being TRBD1 (5 bases). V was trimmed by 7 bases and J by 5 bases, leaving 17 bases between them. The CDR3 length is 14 residues. Germline V lookup: CDR1 MNHNS, CDR2 SASEGT. CDR3 amino acids: CASKWSRDGTEAFF. The CDR3 DNA is TGTGCCAGCAAGTGGTCCAGGGATGGAACTGAAGCTTTCTTT.